Below, 9 T cell receptor beta chains from the same sample are listed, as sequenced in a study of cytomegalovirus exposure and HLA in healthy donors. The data were produced by immunoSEQ multiplex PCR, yet TCRdb's version contains in-frame clones alone and is incomplete. This sample has about 120,000 clones, with about 88% found just once. Sequencing was carried out using PBMCs. Every receptor here comes from a man between 18 and 35 years old in good health and CMV-seropositive.

The DNA of the CDR3 is TGTGCCACAAGTTTCGGGACAGGCGGAAATGAGCAGTTCTTC. Its protein is CATSFGTGGNEQFF. The genes are TRBV19 and TRBJ2-1; TRBD1 matches at 8 bases. V shed 10 bases and J 7 bases; nucleotides not matched to a gene: 12. CDR1 is LNHDA, CDR2 SQIVND, per germline (reference sequence). The CDR3 is 14 amino acids.

The count of this clone is one. The genes are TRBV5-4 and TRBJ2-3; 13 positions match TRBD2. J gave up 6 bases and V 1 base, and 8 bases lay outside the gene matches. Per the germline V gene, CDR1 is SGHNT and CDR2 is YYREEE (reference sequence). The CDR3 contains 17 residues. CDR3 residues: CASSLIATSGGTDTQYF. In DNA form, the CDR3 reads TGTGCCAGCAGCTTGATCGCGACTAGCGGGGGGACGGATACGCAGTATTTT.

The chain is built from TRBV2 and TRBJ1-4; the D gene is possibly TRBD1 (5 bases). CDR3 length equals 16 residues. V was clipped by 7 bases and J by 8 bases, with 23 bases between them. Germline CDR1 is SNHLY and CDR2 is FYNNEI. The CDR3 protein is CASTLLRRDLGEKLFF. As DNA, the CDR3 is TGTGCCAGCACTCTCCTTCGCAGGGATTTGGGAGAAAAACTGTTTTTT. The entire variable domain, with the rest obtained from reference TRBV2 and TRBJ1-4, is as follows: EPEVTQTPSHQVTQMGQEVILRCVPISNHLYFYWYRQILGQKVEFLVSFYNNEISEKSEIFDDQFSVERPDGSNFTLKIRSTKLEDSAMYFCASTLLRRDLGEKLFFGSGTQLSVL.

The CDR3 coding sequence is TGCGCCAGCAGTGATGGGGGCGCTGCGAATGAGCAGTTCTTC. Translation: CASSDGGAANEQFF. This chain uses TRBV10-1 with TRBJ2-1; possibly TRBD1 for D (6 bases). The CDR3 is 14 residues long. V lost 3 bases and J 7 bases, leaving 13 bases between the germline ends. Per germline, CDR1 WNHNN and CDR2 SYGVQD (reference sequence).

This rearrangement joins TRBV25-1 to TRBJ1-1, with a weak D call TRBD1 (6 bases). The CDR3 runs to 16 residues. Trimming left V 0 bases short and J 0 bases short, with 11 bases between. Germline V gene data show CDR1 as MGHDK and CDR2 as SYGVNS. In nucleotides, the CDR3 is TGTGCCAGCAGTGAATATGGAGGACAGTTGAACACTGAAGCTTTCTTT. Translated: CASSEYGGQLNTEAFF. The variable domain in full, with the rest retrieved from reference TRBV25-1 and TRBJ1-1, is EADIYQTPRYLVIGTGKKITLECSQTMGHDKMYWYQQDPGMELHLIHYSYGVNSTEKGDLSSESTVSRIRTEHFPLTLESARPSHTSQYLCASSEYGGQLNTEAFFGQGTRLTVV.

This chain links TRBV7-2 with TRBJ1-1; 7 bases are a match to TRBD1. V lost 6 bases to trimming and J lost 8 bases; unmatched junction nucleotides: 9. The CDR3 is 13 residues long. Germline V CDR1 and CDR2: SGHTA, FQGNSA. The CDR3 loop is CASSRTLRGEAFF. CDR3 nucleotide sequence: TGTGCCAGCAGTCGAACCCTCAGGGGGGAAGCTTTCTTT.

The gene calls are TRBV18 and TRBJ1-2, with TRBD1 identical over 7 bases. V gave up 3 bases and J gave up 3 bases; unmatched junction bases: 7. The germline V gene encodes CDR1 KGHSH and CDR2 LQKENI. There are 15 residues in the CDR3. The CDR3 here is CASSPGQAKYYGYTF. The CDR3 DNA sequence: TGTGCCAGCTCACCCGGACAGGCTAAATACTATGGCTACACCTTC.

CDR3 in amino acids: CASSLETEYEQYF. The CDR3 DNA is TGTGCCAGCAGCTTAGAGACAGAGTACGAGCAGTACTTC. The V call is TRBV7-9, the J call TRBJ2-7; possibly TRBD1 for D (5 bases). Germline V CDR1 and CDR2: SEHNR, FQNEAQ (reference sequence). The CDR3 runs to 13 residues. V was clipped by 1 base and J by 4 bases, with 8 bases between them.

This clone was detected once. The V call is TRBV7-8, the J call TRBJ1-6, with D maybe TRBD1 (5 bases). V dropped 2 bases and J dropped 6 bases, with 8 bases sitting between them. Germline CDR1 and CDR2: SGHVS and FQNEAQ. The CDR3 spans 14 residues. CDR3 sequence (DNA): TGTGCCAGCAGCTTAACAGGAAGTAATTCACCCCTCCACTTT. It specifies CASSLTGSNSPLHF.